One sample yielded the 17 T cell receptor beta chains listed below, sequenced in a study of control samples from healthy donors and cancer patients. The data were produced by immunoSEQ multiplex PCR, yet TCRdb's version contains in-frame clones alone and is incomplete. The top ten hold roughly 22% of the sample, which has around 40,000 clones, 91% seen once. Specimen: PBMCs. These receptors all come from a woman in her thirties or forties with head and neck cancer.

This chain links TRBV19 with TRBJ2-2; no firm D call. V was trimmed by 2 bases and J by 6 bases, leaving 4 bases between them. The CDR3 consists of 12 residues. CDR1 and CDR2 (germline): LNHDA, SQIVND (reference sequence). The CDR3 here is CASSIIAGELFF. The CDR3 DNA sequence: TGTGCCAGTAGTATAATTGCCGGGGAGCTGTTTTTT.

The DNA of the CDR3 is TGTGCCAGCAGTTTATCGAACAGGTCTGGCTACACCTTC. As protein: CASSLSNRSGYTF. The rearrangement uses TRBV27 and TRBJ1-2; the D gene is possibly TRBD1 (5 bases). This CDR3 comprises 13 residues. Trimming stripped 0 bases from V and 7 bases from J, with 9 bases between. Looked up from germline, CDR1 is MNHEY and CDR2 is SMNVEV (reference sequence).

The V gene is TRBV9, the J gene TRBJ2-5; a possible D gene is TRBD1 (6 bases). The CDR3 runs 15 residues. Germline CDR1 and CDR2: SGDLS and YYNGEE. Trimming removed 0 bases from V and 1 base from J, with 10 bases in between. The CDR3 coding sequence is TGTGCCAGCAGCGTAGGGGTGGGGGCCCAAGAGACCCAGTACTTC. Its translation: CASSVGVGAQETQYF.

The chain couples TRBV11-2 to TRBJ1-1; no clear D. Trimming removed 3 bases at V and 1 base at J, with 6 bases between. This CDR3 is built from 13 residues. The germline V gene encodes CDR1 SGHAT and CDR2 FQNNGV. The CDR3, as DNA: TGTGCCAGCAGCTTTACAACGAACACTGAAGCTTTCTTT. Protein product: CASSFTTNTEAFF. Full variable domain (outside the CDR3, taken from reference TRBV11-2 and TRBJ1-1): EAGVAQSPRYKIIEKRQSVAFWCNPISGHATLYWYQQILGQGPKLLIQFQNNGVVDDSQLPKDRFSAERLKGVDSTLKIQPAKLEDSAVYLCASSFTTNTEAFFGQGTRLTVV.

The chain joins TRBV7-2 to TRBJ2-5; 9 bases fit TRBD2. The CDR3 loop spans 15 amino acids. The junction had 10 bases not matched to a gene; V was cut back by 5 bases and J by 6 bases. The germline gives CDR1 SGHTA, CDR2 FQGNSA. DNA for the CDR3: TGTGCCAGCAGCCCCCGGGTAGCGGGGGAGAAGACCCAGTACTTC. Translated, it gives CASSPRVAGEKTQYF.

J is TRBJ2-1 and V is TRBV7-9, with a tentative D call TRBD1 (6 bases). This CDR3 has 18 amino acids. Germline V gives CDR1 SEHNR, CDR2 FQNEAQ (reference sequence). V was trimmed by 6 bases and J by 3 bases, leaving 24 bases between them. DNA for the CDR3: TGTGCCAGCAGTTTAACCCCTACCGGGACAAATTTCTACAATGAGCAGTTCTTC. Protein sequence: CASSLTPTGTNFYNEQFF.

CDR3: CASSAQSGTTTGYTF. In DNA, the CDR3 is TGTGCCAGCAGCGCGCAGTCAGGAACTACTACTGGCTACACCTTC. This chain uses TRBV7-9 with TRBJ1-2; D is undetermined. Between the trimmed V and J ends, which lost 5 bases and 7 bases, there was a span of 20 bases. The CDR3 loop spans 15 amino acids. Germline V CDR1 and CDR2: SEHNR, FQNEAQ (reference sequence).

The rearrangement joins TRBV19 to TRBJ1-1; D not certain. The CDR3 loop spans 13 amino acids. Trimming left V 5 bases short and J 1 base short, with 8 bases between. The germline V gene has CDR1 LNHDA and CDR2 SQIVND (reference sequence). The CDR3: CASSVPGNTEAFF. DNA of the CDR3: TGTGCCAGTAGTGTTCCGGGGAACACTGAAGCTTTCTTT.

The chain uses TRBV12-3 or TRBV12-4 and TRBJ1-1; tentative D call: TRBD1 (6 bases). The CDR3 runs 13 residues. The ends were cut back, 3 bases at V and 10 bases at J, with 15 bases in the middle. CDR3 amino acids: CASSFLTGIGAFF. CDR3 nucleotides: TGTGCCAGCAGTTTCCTAACAGGGATTGGAGCTTTCTTT.

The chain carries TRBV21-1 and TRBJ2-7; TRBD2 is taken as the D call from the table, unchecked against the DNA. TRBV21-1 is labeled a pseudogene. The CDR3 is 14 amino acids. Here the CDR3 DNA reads TGTGCCAGCAGCTCCCAGCGGGACTCCTACGAGCAGTACTTC. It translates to CASSSQRDSYEQYF.

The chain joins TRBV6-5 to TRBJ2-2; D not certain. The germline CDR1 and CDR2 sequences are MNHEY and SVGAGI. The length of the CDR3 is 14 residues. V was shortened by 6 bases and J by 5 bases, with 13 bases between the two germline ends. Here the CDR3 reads CASSKGAETGELFF. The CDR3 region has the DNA TGTGCCAGCAGCAAGGGCGCGGAAACCGGGGAGCTGTTTTTT.

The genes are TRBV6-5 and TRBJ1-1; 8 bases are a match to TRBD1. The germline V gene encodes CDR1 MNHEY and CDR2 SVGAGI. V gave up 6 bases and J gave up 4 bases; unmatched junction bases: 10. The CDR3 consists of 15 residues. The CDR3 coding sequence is TGTGCCAGCAGAGGTAACAGGGGGGTTCCCACTGAAGCTTTCTTT. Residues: CASRGNRGVPTEAFF.

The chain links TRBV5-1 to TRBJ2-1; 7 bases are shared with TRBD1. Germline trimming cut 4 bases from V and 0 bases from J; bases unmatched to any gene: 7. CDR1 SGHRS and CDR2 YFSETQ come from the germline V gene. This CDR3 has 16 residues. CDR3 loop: CASSVQGDSSYNEQFF. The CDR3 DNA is TGCGCCAGCAGCGTCCAGGGGGATAGCTCCTACAATGAGCAGTTCTTC.

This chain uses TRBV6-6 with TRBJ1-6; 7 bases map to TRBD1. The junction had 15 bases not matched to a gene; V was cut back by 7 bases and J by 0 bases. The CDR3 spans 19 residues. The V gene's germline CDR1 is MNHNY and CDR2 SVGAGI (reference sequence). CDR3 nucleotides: TGTGCCAGCACTCGGATCGGGACAGCTCTGAGCTCCTATAATTCACCCCTCCACTTT. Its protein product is CASTRIGTALSSYNSPLHF.

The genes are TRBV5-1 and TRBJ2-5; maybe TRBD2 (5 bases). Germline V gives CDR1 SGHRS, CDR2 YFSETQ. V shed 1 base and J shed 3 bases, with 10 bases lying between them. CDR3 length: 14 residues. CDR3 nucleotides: TGCGCCAGCAGCTTGCGGGAAACAAAAGAGACCCAGTACTTC. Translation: CASSLRETKETQYF.

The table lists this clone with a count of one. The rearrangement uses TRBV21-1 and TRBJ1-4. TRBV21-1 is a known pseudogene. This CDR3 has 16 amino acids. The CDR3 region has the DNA TGTGCCAGCAGCAAAGGGATTGGACGGAATCGTGAAAAACTGTTTTTT. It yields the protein CASSKGIGRNREKLFF.

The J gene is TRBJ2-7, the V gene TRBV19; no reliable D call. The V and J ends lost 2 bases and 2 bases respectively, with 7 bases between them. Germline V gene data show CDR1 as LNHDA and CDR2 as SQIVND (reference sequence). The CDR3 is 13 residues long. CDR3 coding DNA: TGTGCCAGTAGTATATTTGGGACCTACGAGCAGTACTTC. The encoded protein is CASSIFGTYEQYF.